What follows are 5 T cell receptor beta chains derived from one specimen sequenced in a study of tumour-infiltrating T cells in Burkitt lymphoma. The method was immunoSEQ multiplex PCR; TCRdb's version includes in-frame clones alone and lacks a portion of them. The table lists just under 2,000 clones, less than 15% of them singletons, with 7.3% in the top ten. The sample taken for sequencing was tumor tissue. The receptors derive from a human donor with Burkitt lymphoma.

A few counts support this clone. V usage is TRBV2 and J usage is TRBJ1-4, with TRBD1 matching 7 bases. This CDR3 spans 15 amino acids. Losses at the gene ends were 6 bases for V and 0 bases for J; bases not matched to a gene: 4. From germline, CDR1 is SNHLY and CDR2 FYNNEI. The CDR3 DNA is TGTGCCAGCAGGGGGACAGCGGCAACTAATGAAAAACTGTTTTTT. This sequence encodes CASRGTAATNEKLFF.

This clone was observed a few times. The rearrangement joins TRBV11-2 to TRBJ2-5; 8 nucleotides agree with TRBD2. The CDR3 has 14 amino acids. The germline V gene encodes CDR1 SGHAT and CDR2 FQNNGV. The ends lost 6 bases at V and 5 bases at J; junction bases unmatched: 8. The CDR3 DNA follows: TGTGCCAGCAGAAATACGGGGGGGCGTGAGACCCAGTACTTC. Translating gives CASRNTGGRETQYF.

The chain uses TRBV7-3 and TRBJ2-3; no clear D gene. Per germline, CDR1 SGHTA and CDR2 FQGTGA. This CDR3 has 14 residues. V was cut by 4 bases and J by 4 bases, with 12 bases left in between. The CDR3 loop reads CASSYFNEPDTQYF. CDR3 nucleotide sequence: TGTGCCAGCAGCTATTTTAACGAGCCAGATACGCAGTATTTT.

This clone was observed a handful of times. The V gene is TRBV7-9, the J gene TRBJ2-7, with D hard to call. Trimming took 0 bases from V and 3 from J, leaving 12 bases between them. The CDR3 has 15 amino acids. Germline loops: CDR1 SEHNR, CDR2 FQNEAQ (reference sequence). CDR3 DNA sequence: TGTGCCAGCAGCTTAGCGAGGAAGGGTAACTACGAGCAGTACTTC. It encodes CASSLARKGNYEQYF.

A few counts support this clone. V and J are TRBV9 and TRBJ2-3; 10 nucleotides line up with TRBD2. Trimming removed 8 bases from V and 3 bases from J; junction bases left unmatched: 3. CDR1 is SGDLS, CDR2 YYNGEE, per germline. CDR3 length: 13 amino acids. CDR3 in amino acids: CASSSGGTDTQYF. The CDR3 region has the DNA TGTGCCAGTAGTAGCGGGGGGACAGATACGCAGTATTTT.